Listed here is a single T cell receptor beta chain. The sample originates from a study of sequential checkpoint blockade in melanoma. Germline lookup yields CDR1 LNHDA and CDR2 SQIVND (reference sequence). The CDR3 extends over 13 amino acids. V lost 8 bases and J lost 5, with 12 bases in between. Treatment meaning: randomized to nivolumab then ipilimumab (arm A) or the reverse (arm B). Sequencing used immunoSEQ multiplex PCR; TCRdb keeps in-frame clones, though not all of them. The data hold 10,000 or so clones, with 20% to 25% observed a single time. The sequence was collected from a human donor with melanoma. The specimen comprised tumor tissue (inferred from file names), sampled from a patient given nivolumab and ipilimumab in sequence. This chain links TRBV19 with TRBJ2-2, with D perhaps matching TRBD1 or TRBD2 (5 bases each). DNA for the CDR3: TGTGCCAGTCATCGCAGGGAGACCGGGGAGCTGTTTTTT. This gives the protein CASHRRETGELFF.